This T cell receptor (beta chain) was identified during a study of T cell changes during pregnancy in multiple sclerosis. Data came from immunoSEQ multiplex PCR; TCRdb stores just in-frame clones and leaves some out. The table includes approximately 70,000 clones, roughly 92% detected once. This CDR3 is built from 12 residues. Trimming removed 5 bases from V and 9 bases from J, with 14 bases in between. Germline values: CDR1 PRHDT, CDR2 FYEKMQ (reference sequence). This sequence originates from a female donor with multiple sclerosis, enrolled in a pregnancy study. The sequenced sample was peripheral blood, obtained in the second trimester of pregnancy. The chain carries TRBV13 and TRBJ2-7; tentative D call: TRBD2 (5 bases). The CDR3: CASSHPEGRQYF. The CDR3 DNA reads TGTGCCAGCAGCCACCCCGAGGGTCGGCAGTACTTC. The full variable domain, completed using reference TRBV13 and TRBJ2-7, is AAGVIQSPRHLIKEKRETATLKCYPIPRHDTVYWYQQGPGQDPQFLISFYEKMQSDKGSIPDRFSAQQFSDYHSELNMSSLELGDSALYFCASSHPEGRQYFGPGTRLTVT.